These T cell receptor beta chains were read from a single sample in a study of T cells after yellow fever vaccination. TCRdb called the 5' RACE reads again in MiXCR, with one record for every CDR3 protein. The sample contains just under 600,000 distinct CDR3 sequences, roughly 14% of which appear only once. The input for sequencing was PBMCs, taken on the day of the yellow fever booster vaccination. The receptor source for this set is a young man who received the YFV17D yellow fever vaccine. Each CDR3 is given with its conserved first and last residue. The order of the fields is clone size, V gene, D gene, J gene, CDR3 protein, CDR3 DNA. D genes are given only for firm matches. Only part of the rows carry a size: once, few, many, or a class if the clone is expanded.

abundance: NA; v_gene: TRBV5-1; d_gene: NA; j_gene: TRBJ2-1; CDR3aa: CASSFRDADEQFF; CDR3nt: TGCGCCAGCAGCTTCCGGGACGCGGATGAGCAGTTCTTC
abundance: few; v_gene: TRBV12-3/TRBV12-4; d_gene: NA; j_gene: TRBJ2-2; CDR3aa: CASSFVTGELFF; CDR3nt: TGTGCCAGCAGCTTCGTTACCGGGGAGCTGTTTTTT
abundance: NA; v_gene: TRBV5-1; d_gene: NA; j_gene: TRBJ2-4; CDR3aa: CASSLDGARAKNIQYF; CDR3nt: TGCGCCAGCAGCTTGGACGGGGCTAGAGCCAAAAACATTCAGTACTTC
abundance: NA; v_gene: TRBV19; d_gene: TRBD2; j_gene: TRBJ2-3; CDR3aa: CASRRTSGRSTDTQYF; CDR3nt: TGTGCCAGTAGAAGGACTAGCGGGAGGTCCACAGATACGCAGTATTTT
abundance: few; v_gene: TRBV24-1; d_gene: NA; j_gene: TRBJ2-1; CDR3aa: CATSDLIGGSYNEQFF; CDR3nt: TGTGCCACCAGTGATTTGATAGGGGGCTCCTACAATGAGCAGTTCTTC
abundance: few; v_gene: TRBV7-3; d_gene: TRBD2; j_gene: TRBJ2-7; CDR3aa: CASARTSGSYEQYF; CDR3nt: TGTGCCAGCGCCAGGACTAGCGGGAGCTACGAGCAGTACTTC
abundance: few; v_gene: TRBV20-1; d_gene: TRBD2; j_gene: TRBJ2-5; CDR3aa: CSARSLLAGDQETQYF; CDR3nt: TGCAGTGCTCGGAGCCTACTAGCGGGAGATCAAGAGACCCAGTACTTC
abundance: few; v_gene: TRBV7-2; d_gene: TRBD1; j_gene: TRBJ2-5; CDR3aa: CASSPGGAIETQYF; CDR3nt: TGTGCCAGCAGCCCAGGGGGCGCGATAGAGACCCAGTACTTC
abundance: NA; v_gene: TRBV15; d_gene: NA; j_gene: TRBJ2-5; CDR3aa: CATSRDSGRGQETQYF; CDR3nt: TGTGCCACCAGCAGAGATTCCGGCAGGGGACAAGAGACCCAGTACTTC
abundance: NA; v_gene: TRBV5-1; d_gene: NA; j_gene: TRBJ2-7; CDR3aa: CASSLAENQPGQEVGQYF; CDR3nt: TGCGCCAGCAGCTTGGCCGAGAACCAACCGGGCCAGGAAGTGGGGCAGTACTTC
abundance: few; v_gene: TRBV28; d_gene: TRBD1; j_gene: TRBJ2-7; CDR3aa: CASSFSDRGGEQYF; CDR3nt: TGTGCCAGCAGTTTCTCAGACAGGGGAGGCGAGCAGTACTTC
abundance: many; v_gene: TRBV5-1; d_gene: NA; j_gene: TRBJ2-7; CDR3aa: CASSDGRGGYEQYF; CDR3nt: TGCGCCAGCAGTGACGGGAGAGGGGGCTACGAGCAGTACTTC
abundance: few; v_gene: TRBV5-5; d_gene: NA; j_gene: TRBJ2-7; CDR3aa: CASSWGYSYEQYF; CDR3nt: TGTGCCAGCAGCTGGGGCTACTCCTACGAGCAGTACTTC
abundance: few; v_gene: TRBV7-2; d_gene: TRBD1; j_gene: TRBJ1-1; CDR3aa: CASSTGQGVGGAFF; CDR3nt: TGTGCCAGCAGCACGGGACAGGGGGTTGGTGGAGCTTTCTTT
abundance: few; v_gene: TRBV12-3/TRBV12-4; d_gene: NA; j_gene: TRBJ1-5; CDR3aa: CASSLGGFSNQPQHF; CDR3nt: TGTGCCAGCAGTTTAGGGGGTTTTAGCAATCAGCCCCAGCATTTT
abundance: few; v_gene: TRBV7-9; d_gene: NA; j_gene: TRBJ2-3; CDR3aa: CASSLQGRGTQYF; CDR3nt: TGTGCCAGCAGCTTACAAGGGAGGGGGACGCAGTATTTT
abundance: NA; v_gene: TRBV20-1; d_gene: NA; j_gene: TRBJ2-2; CDR3aa: CSALPISGPNTGELFF; CDR3nt: TGCAGTGCTTTACCGATTAGCGGCCCGAACACCGGGGAGCTGTTTTTT
abundance: NA; v_gene: TRBV6-1; d_gene: NA; j_gene: TRBJ1-2; CDR3aa: CASSEGGTAYGYTF; CDR3nt: TGTGCCAGCAGTGAAGGCGGGACGGCCTATGGCTACACCTTC
abundance: NA; v_gene: TRBV3-1; d_gene: NA; j_gene: TRBJ2-7; CDR3aa: CAICRFARDNYEQYF; CDR3nt: TGTGCCATCTGTCGATTCGCCCGGGACAACTACGAGCAGTACTTC
abundance: NA; v_gene: TRBV7-9; d_gene: NA; j_gene: TRBJ2-1; CDR3aa: CASSSLGGKQFF; CDR3nt: TGTGCCAGCAGCTCCCTAGGTGGTAAGCAGTTCTTC
abundance: NA; v_gene: TRBV3-1; d_gene: NA; j_gene: TRBJ2-2; CDR3aa: CASTFGEMNTGELFF; CDR3nt: TGTGCCAGCACCTTTGGAGAAATGAACACCGGGGAGCTGTTTTTT
abundance: NA; v_gene: TRBV20-1; d_gene: NA; j_gene: TRBJ1-1; CDR3aa: CSARDPSTGRNTEAFF; CDR3nt: TGCAGTGCTAGAGACCCGTCGACGGGACGGAACACTGAAGCTTTCTTT
abundance: NA; v_gene: TRBV20-1; d_gene: TRBD2; j_gene: TRBJ2-1; CDR3aa: CSAVAGGPYDEQFF; CDR3nt: TGCAGTGCTGTAGCGGGAGGGCCATACGATGAGCAGTTCTTC
abundance: few; v_gene: TRBV7-2; d_gene: NA; j_gene: TRBJ2-3; CDR3aa: CASSSDAYTDTQYF; CDR3nt: TGTGCCAGCAGCTCGGACGCATACACAGATACGCAGTATTTT
abundance: NA; v_gene: TRBV7-9; d_gene: NA; j_gene: TRBJ2-3; CDR3aa: CASSSQTDTQYF; CDR3nt: TGTGCCAGCAGCTCGCAAACAGATACGCAGTATTTT
abundance: few; v_gene: TRBV3-1; d_gene: NA; j_gene: TRBJ2-3; CDR3aa: CASSPRAAGDTQYF; CDR3nt: TGTGCCAGCAGCCCCCGGGCAGCGGGCGATACGCAGTATTTT
abundance: NA; v_gene: TRBV6-1; d_gene: TRBD1; j_gene: TRBJ2-7; CDR3aa: CASSDPGQGVNEQYF; CDR3nt: TGTGCCAGCAGTGACCCGGGACAGGGAGTTAACGAGCAGTACTTC
abundance: many; v_gene: TRBV6-5; d_gene: TRBD2; j_gene: TRBJ2-1; CDR3aa: CASSYFPVGGEQFF; CDR3nt: TGTGCCAGCAGTTACTTCCCAGTGGGAGGGGAGCAGTTCTTC
abundance: many; v_gene: TRBV5-1; d_gene: TRBD2; j_gene: TRBJ2-2; CDR3aa: CASSTLAGGGTGELFF; CDR3nt: TGCGCCAGCAGTACCCTAGCGGGAGGTGGCACCGGGGAGCTGTTTTTT
abundance: few; v_gene: TRBV7-9; d_gene: NA; j_gene: TRBJ2-1; CDR3aa: CASSLGRRLQWNEQFF; CDR3nt: TGTGCCAGCAGCTTAGGTAGGAGGTTGCAGTGGAATGAGCAGTTCTTC
abundance: NA; v_gene: TRBV10-3; d_gene: TRBD1; j_gene: TRBJ2-7; CDR3aa: CAISELRQGTYEQYF; CDR3nt: TGTGCCATCAGTGAGTTGAGACAGGGAACCTACGAGCAGTACTTC
abundance: NA; v_gene: TRBV9; d_gene: NA; j_gene: TRBJ2-1; CDR3aa: CASSVDGRLRNEQFF; CDR3nt: TGTGCCAGCAGCGTAGACGGGAGATTGCGCAATGAGCAGTTCTTC
abundance: NA; v_gene: TRBV20-1; d_gene: TRBD1; j_gene: TRBJ1-5; CDR3aa: CSARDARTGSQPQHF; CDR3nt: TGCAGTGCTAGAGATGCCAGGACAGGCAGTCAGCCCCAGCATTTT
abundance: NA; v_gene: TRBV7-8; d_gene: NA; j_gene: TRBJ2-1; CDR3aa: CASSFGGQGNEQFF; CDR3nt: TGTGCCAGCAGCTTCGGGGGTCAGGGCAATGAGCAGTTCTTC
abundance: NA; v_gene: TRBV5-1; d_gene: TRBD1; j_gene: TRBJ2-3; CDR3aa: CASSGQGHTDTQYF; CDR3nt: TGCGCCAGCAGTGGACAGGGGCACACAGATACGCAGTATTTT
abundance: few; v_gene: TRBV5-8; d_gene: TRBD1; j_gene: TRBJ2-5; CDR3aa: CASKGTGRETQYF; CDR3nt: TGTGCCAGCAAAGGGACAGGGAGGGAGACCCAGTACTTC
abundance: NA; v_gene: TRBV12-3/TRBV12-4; d_gene: NA; j_gene: TRBJ2-7; CDR3aa: CASSVVNEQYF; CDR3nt: TGTGCCAGCAGTGTAGTAAACGAGCAGTACTTC
abundance: once; v_gene: TRBV5-6; d_gene: TRBD1; j_gene: TRBJ2-2; CDR3aa: CASSFPTGGVIGELFF; CDR3nt: TGTGCCAGCAGCTTCCCCACAGGGGGCGTGATCGGGGAGCTGTTTTTT
abundance: few; v_gene: TRBV19; d_gene: TRBD1; j_gene: TRBJ2-7; CDR3aa: CASGQGRRYEQYF; CDR3nt: TGTGCCAGCGGACAGGGAAGACGCTACGAGCAGTACTTC
abundance: few; v_gene: TRBV19; d_gene: TRBD2; j_gene: TRBJ2-3; CDR3aa: CASSKIAGGTTDTQYF; CDR3nt: TGTGCCAGTAGTAAAATAGCGGGAGGTACCACAGATACGCAGTATTTT
abundance: few; v_gene: TRBV4-3; d_gene: TRBD2; j_gene: TRBJ2-6; CDR3aa: CASSPRLARYSGANVLTF; CDR3nt: TGCGCCAGCAGCCCGAGACTAGCGCGTTACTCTGGGGCCAACGTCCTGACTTTC
abundance: NA; v_gene: TRBV20-1; d_gene: TRBD2; j_gene: TRBJ2-1; CDR3aa: CSAGEGINEQFF; CDR3nt: TGCAGTGCAGGGGAGGGAATCAATGAGCAGTTCTTC
abundance: NA; v_gene: TRBV21-1; d_gene: NA; j_gene: TRBJ2-7; CDR3aa: CASSKCATSGSYEQYF; CDR3nt: TGTGCCAGCAGCAAATGCGCGACTAGCGGGAGTTACGAGCAGTACTTC
abundance: once; v_gene: TRBV5-4; d_gene: TRBD2; j_gene: TRBJ2-3; CDR3aa: CASSGVAGPSTDTQYF; CDR3nt: TGTGCCAGCAGCGGAGTAGCGGGGCCTAGCACAGATACGCAGTATTTT
abundance: few; v_gene: TRBV7-9; d_gene: TRBD1; j_gene: TRBJ2-7; CDR3aa: CASSWQGAYEQYF; CDR3nt: TGTGCCAGCAGCTGGCAGGGGGCCTACGAGCAGTACTTC
abundance: NA; v_gene: TRBV10-3; d_gene: NA; j_gene: TRBJ2-7; CDR3aa: CAISDRTAAYEQYF; CDR3nt: TGTGCCATCAGTGATCGGACAGCCGCCTACGAGCAGTACTTC
abundance: NA; v_gene: TRBV14; d_gene: NA; j_gene: TRBJ1-3; CDR3aa: CASSPLGPGNTIYF; CDR3nt: TGTGCCAGCAGCCCATTGGGGCCTGGAAACACCATATATTTT
abundance: NA; v_gene: TRBV10-3; d_gene: TRBD2; j_gene: TRBJ2-1; CDR3aa: CANLSGTKIQRETNEQFF; CDR3nt: TGTGCCAACCTTTCCGGGACAAAGATCCAGCGGGAGACCAATGAGCAGTTCTTC
abundance: few; v_gene: TRBV20-1; d_gene: NA; j_gene: TRBJ2-1; CDR3aa: CSARDLSFVSVGEQFF; CDR3nt: TGCAGTGCTAGAGATCTAAGTTTCGTGAGTGTCGGTGAGCAGTTCTTC
abundance: few; v_gene: TRBV7-3; d_gene: NA; j_gene: TRBJ2-1; CDR3aa: CASSLTVTYNEQFF; CDR3nt: TGTGCCAGCAGCTTAACGGTGACCTACAATGAGCAGTTCTTC
abundance: NA; v_gene: TRBV7-9; d_gene: TRBD1; j_gene: TRBJ2-2; CDR3aa: CASSPPGQSNTGELFF; CDR3nt: TGTGCCAGCAGTCCACCGGGACAGTCGAACACCGGGGAGCTGTTTTTT
abundance: few; v_gene: TRBV20-1; d_gene: TRBD2; j_gene: TRBJ2-7; CDR3aa: CSARGTSLSGGSFYEQYF; CDR3nt: TGCAGTGCTAGAGGGACTAGCCTGTCTGGAGGGTCCTTCTACGAGCAGTACTTC